Following are 17 T cell receptor beta chains from one sample sequenced in a study of T cell responses to AZD1222 COVID-19 vaccine. This table comes from immunoSEQ multiplex PCR, and its TCRdb copy is limited to in-frame clones, with some not included. The data contain more than 95,000 clones, about 87% of them singletons. Sequences were derived from peripheral blood, sampled on day 0 of AZD1222 vaccination. The receptor set was obtained from an adult in good health.

The chain links TRBV9 to TRBJ2-2; the D is unclear. V was shortened by 3 bases and J by 4 bases, with 7 bases between the two germline ends. This CDR3 has 13 residues. The germline gives CDR1 SGDLS, CDR2 YYNGEE. DNA of the CDR3: TGTGCCAGCAGCGGCCAAAGCACCGGGGAGCTGTTTTTT. As protein: CASSGQSTGELFF.

The V call is TRBV18, the J call TRBJ2-5; D remains unclear. Germline CDR1 is KGHSH and CDR2 is LQKENI. V was trimmed by 2 bases and J by 0 bases, leaving 7 bases between them. This CDR3 is 14 amino acids long. The DNA of the CDR3 is TGTGCCAGCTCACCAAAGGCGGACCAAGAGACCCAGTACTTC. Residues: CASSPKADQETQYF.

Of note for this clone: This CDR3 is also generated by other DNA sequences in the sample. The gene calls are TRBV11-3 and TRBJ2-3; perhaps TRBD2 as D (6 bases). CDR1 and CDR2 (germline): SGHNT, YENEEA. V gave up 3 bases and J gave up 1 base, with 8 bases separating them. The CDR3 has 14 amino acids. CDR3 in amino acids: CASSLRGRTDTQYF. In nucleotides, the CDR3 is TGTGCCAGCAGCTTGCGGGGCCGCACAGATACGCAGTATTTT.

The rearrangement joins TRBV2 to TRBJ1-2; D possibly corresponds to TRBD1 (5 bases). CDR3 length equals 14 residues. Trimming removed 6 bases at V and 2 bases at J, with 13 bases between. Per germline, CDR1 SNHLY and CDR2 FYNNEI. DNA of the CDR3: TGTGCCAGCAGGAGAGAGACAGCCAACTATGGCTACACCTTC. Its translation is CASRRETANYGYTF.

The chain has TRBV6-2 or TRBV6-3 and TRBJ1-1; 9 nucleotides match TRBD1. The CDR3 is 13 amino acids. Germline V gene sequence: CDR1 MNHEY, CDR2 SVGEGT. V lost 2 bases to trimming and J lost 5 bases; unmatched junction nucleotides: 0. The CDR3 here is CASSYDRGTEAFF. The CDR3 bases are TGTGCCAGCAGTTACGACAGGGGGACTGAAGCTTTCTTT.

This chain connects TRBV18 to TRBJ2-7; D is possibly TRBD2 (7 bases). The V end lost 4 bases, the J end lost 3 bases, and 16 bases lay between the germline ends. This CDR3 contains 15 residues. Germline loops: CDR1 KGHSH, CDR2 LQKENI. The CDR3 spells CASSLRAGDNYEQYF. In nucleotides, the CDR3 is TGTGCCAGCTCACTGCGGGCGGGGGACAACTACGAGCAGTACTTC.

The chain has TRBV5-4 and TRBJ2-2; 13 bases match TRBD2. Trimming cost V 4 bases and J 9 bases; bases outside gene matches: 9. The length of the CDR3 is 16 residues. Germline V CDR1 and CDR2: SGHNT, YYREEE (reference sequence). The DNA of the CDR3 is TGTGCCAGCAGCCCGGCCACTAGCGGGGGGGTTAGGGAGCTGTTTTTT. Translated, it gives CASSPATSGGVRELFF. Full variable domain (rest looked up from reference TRBV5-4 and TRBJ2-2): ETGVTQSPTHLIKTRGQQVTLRCSSQSGHNTVSWYQQALGQGPQFIFQYYREEENGRGNFPPRFSGLQFPNYSSELNVNALELDDSALYLCASSPATSGGVRELFFGEGSRLTVL.

The gene calls are TRBV18 and TRBJ1-3, with no clear D. CDR1 KGHSH and CDR2 LQKENI come from the germline V gene. The CDR3 totals 16 residues. The germline V and J ends were trimmed by 2 bases and 4 bases, with 15 bases remaining between them. CDR3 in DNA: TGTGCCAGCTCACCAATTCTACGCTCATCCGGAAACACCATATATTTT. It specifies CASSPILRSSGNTIYF.

This clone was recorded once. This chain uses TRBV20-1 with TRBJ1-1; no clear D. CDR1 is DFQATT, CDR2 SNEGSKA, per germline (reference sequence). This CDR3 has 12 amino acids. V lost 3 bases and J lost 1, with 6 bases in between. The CDR3 reads CSASGGNTEAFF. Written as DNA, the CDR3 is TGCAGTGCTAGTGGAGGGAACACTGAAGCTTTCTTT.

The rearrangement links TRBV15 to TRBJ1-6; D gene uncertain. V lost 8 bases, J lost 0 bases, and 8 bases lay in between. This CDR3 region has 14 residues. Germline CDR1 reads LNHNV; CDR2 reads YYDKDF (reference sequence). CDR3 sequence reads: CATSASSYNSPLHF. In DNA form, the CDR3 reads TGTGCCACCTCCGCAAGCTCCTATAATTCACCCCTCCACTTT. The complete variable domain, with remaining parts taken from reference TRBV15 and TRBJ1-6, reads DAMVIQNPRYQVTQFGKPVTLSCSQTLNHNVMYWYQQKSSQAPKLLFHYYDKDFNNEADTPDNFQSRRPNTSFCFLDIRSPGLGDTAMYLCATSASSYNSPLHFGNGTRLTVT.

The chain has TRBV5-1 and TRBJ2-1; TRBD2 agrees at 12 bases. V was clipped by 4 bases and J by 0 bases; unmatched bases: 5. CDR3 size: 17 residues. CDR1 is SGHRS and CDR2 is YFSETQ in the germline V gene. CDR3 bases: TGCGCCAGCAGCCATAGACTAGCGGGGGACTCCTACAATGAGCAGTTCTTC. Its protein product is CASSHRLAGDSYNEQFF. The entire variable domain, with the rest obtained from reference TRBV5-1 and TRBJ2-1, is as follows: KAGVTQTPRYLIKTRGQQVTLSCSPISGHRSVSWYQQTPGQGLQFLFEYFSETQRNKGNFPGRFSGRQFSNSRSEMNVSTLELGDSALYLCASSHRLAGDSYNEQFFGPGTRLTVL.

The chain recombines TRBV27 with TRBJ2-1, with D unclear. Trimming took off 5 bases at V and 6 bases at J, with 8 bases between the two ends. CDR1 and CDR2 from the germline V gene are MNHEY and SMNVEV (reference sequence). The CDR3 spans 12 residues. As DNA, the CDR3 is TGTGCCAGCAGTCCCAACATCAATGAGCAGTTCTTC. Its protein product is CASSPNINEQFF.

The J gene is TRBJ1-5, the V gene TRBV2; D uncertain. The CDR3 consists of 13 residues. Germline loops: CDR1 SNHLY, CDR2 FYNNEI. V lost 3 bases and J 7 bases, leaving 10 bases between the germline ends. The CDR3 DNA reads TGTGCCAGCAGTGACGCCCGGGAGCAGCCCCAGCATTTT. Protein: CASSDAREQPQHF.

This chain connects TRBV21-1 to TRBJ1-2; the table's D gene call, TRBD1, was not cross checked with the DNA. TRBV21-1 is deemed a pseudogene. The CDR3 loop spans 16 amino acids. The CDR3 protein is CASSKLPQLPDYGYTF. In DNA form, the CDR3 reads TGTGCCAGCAGCAAACTACCACAGCTTCCTGATTATGGCTACACCTTC.

The J gene is TRBJ1-3, the V gene TRBV6-5, with a possible D match to TRBD1 (6 bases). Looked up from germline, CDR1 is MNHEY and CDR2 is SVGAGI. The CDR3 runs 15 residues. The V end lost 5 bases, the J end lost 0 bases, and 11 bases lay between the germline ends. CDR3 coding DNA: TGTGCCAGCAGTAGGAGGGACAACTCTGGAAACACCATATATTTT. Translating it yields CASSRRDNSGNTIYF.

This clone was seen just once. The chain joins TRBV5-7 to TRBJ2-5, with TRBD2 matching over 13 bases. TRBV5-7 is an ORF for which the function is uncertain. The CDR3 loop spans 17 amino acids. Trimming removed 7 bases from V and 5 bases from J; junction bases left unmatched: 14. The CDR3 is CASSDSPGLAGLETQYF. The CDR3 DNA follows: TGTGCCAGCTCAGACTCTCCGGGACTAGCGGGACTGGAGACCCAGTACTTC.

This chain joins TRBV28 and TRBJ1-1; D perhaps matches TRBD1 (6 bases). The CDR3 loop spans 15 amino acids. The V gene lost 2 bases and the J gene lost 4 bases, with 14 bases spanning the gap. Germline assignment: CDR1 MDHEN and CDR2 SYDVKM. Here the CDR3 reads CASSLRGGLSTEAFF. CDR3 nucleotide sequence: TGTGCCAGCAGTTTACGGGGGGGGCTTAGCACTGAAGCTTTCTTT.